This paragraph reports one T cell receptor beta chain. V lost 5 bases and J 9 bases, leaving 14 bases between the germline ends. Germline assignment: CDR1 SGHVS and CDR2 FQNEAQ. The CDR3 has 13 amino acids. Original analysis: Reference gene primer amplification yielded estimated nucleated cell counts. Clones were sequenced by immunoSEQ multiplex PCR, and TCRdb holds only the in-frame ones, with some missing. V, J and clone size are those of that table, while D and trimming were read from the DNA. The sample holds 200,000 to 300,000 clones, roughly 80% seen once. These data belong to a study of blood T cell repertoires in COVID-19. Study context: Collection of acute and convalescent COVID-19 samples took place in the United States, Italy and Spain. T cells, B-cell-depleted T cells, or PBMCs supplied cDNA or gDNA.

The receptor's source is a woman between 55 and 75 years old with active or convalescent COVID-19. Sequenced material: peripheral blood. This sequence joins TRBV7-8 and TRBJ1-5, with D unclear. The CDR3, as DNA: TGTGCCAGCAGCAGAGAAGGAGCTGGGCCCCAGCATTTT. Its protein is CASSREGAGPQHF. Full variable domain (outside the CDR3, taken from reference TRBV7-8 and TRBJ1-5): GAGVSQSPRYKVAKRGQDVALRCDPISGHVSLFWYQQALGQGPEFLTYFQNEAQLDKSGLPSDRFFAERPEGSVSTLKIQRTQQEDSAVYLCASSREGAGPQHFGDGTRLSIL.